The clone carrying this T cell receptor (beta chain) was counted many times. The CDR3 length is 14 residues. V was trimmed by 4 bases and J by 2 bases, leaving 10 bases between them. In germline, CDR1 is SGHTA, CDR2 FQGTGA. This entry is derived from a study of regulatory T cells in long-lasting Graves disease. The time point here: newly diagnosed GD, antithyroid drugs for less than 3 months. The TCR library was made from RNA extracted from PBMCs. iRepertoire HTBI primers and Arm-PCR of CDR3 regions built TCR beta libraries. TCRdb fed the multiplex PCR reads into MiXCR, producing one record per CDR3 protein. The sample consists of some 350,000 distinct CDR3 sequences, around 16% of them appearing once. These data are also associated with another study on T cells in Graves' hyperthyroidism and ophthalmopathy.

This specimen was peripheral blood mononuclear cells (PBMCs), taken at new diagnosis, from a patient treated with antithyroid drugs. This rearrangement joins TRBV7-3 to TRBJ2-3; a weak D match, TRBD2 (6 bases). This clonotype was obtained from a woman between 18 and 29 years old with Graves disease. The CDR3 protein is CASSWSGDTDTQYF. CDR3 coding DNA: TGTGCCAGCAGCTGGTCGGGGGACACAGATACGCAGTATTTT.